Given below is one T cell receptor (beta chain) in context. Its antigen is still unknown. The entry originates in a study of cytomegalovirus exposure and HLA in healthy donors. The PCR contained 60 Vbeta and 13 Jbeta primers. Profiled with immunoSEQ multiplex PCR; TCRdb holds only in-frame clones, not every one. The table records 200,000 or so clones, 70% to 90% of them present only once. The CDR3 sequence is 13 residues long. J was trimmed by 6 bases and V by 5 bases; bases with no gene match: 3. Germline CDR1 is SGHDN and CDR2 is FVKESK. General study results and limits: When analyzed later, the rates of TCR association showed variation by HLA locus, with DRB1 the most and HLA-C the fewest. Specificity of a few CMV-associated chains for CMV antigens was verified in vitro. Earlier findings revealed that most TCR beta V segments proved productive either about 90% or about 30% of the time.

Sequencing input: PBMCs. This receptor was taken from a woman between 18 and 29 years old in good health and CMV-seropositive. The V gene is TRBV14, the J gene TRBJ1-5, with 8 bases identical to TRBD1. CDR3 residues: CASSLQGGQPQHF. CDR3 in DNA: TGTGCCAGCAGCTTACAGGGGGGTCAGCCCCAGCATTTT.